This T cell receptor beta chain appears in the sequencing data of a study of CD8 T cells in ankylosing spondylitis. The study, taken as a whole, reports: Ankylosing spondylitis blood appeared to be characterized by a TCR beta motif of 8 or 9 highly homologous variants.

Points on this clonotype: Its specificity is unknown.

Germline V gives CDR1 SGHRS, CDR2 YFSETQ. V lost 7 bases to trimming and J lost 11 bases, with 21 bases between them. The CDR3 has 13 residues. One entry per CDR3 protein, called by TCRdb with MiXCR from the 5' RACE reads. This sample has 400,000 or so distinct CDR3 sequences, with roughly 27% found just once. Sequencing input: blood, either unsorted or a sorted T cell fraction (not recorded which). The chain recombines TRBV5-1 with TRBJ1-1; D gene uncertain. The TCR sequence derives from a male donor with ankylosing spondylitis. The CDR3 is CASSSGAARGAFF. The CDR3 nucleotides read TGCGCCAGCTCCTCTGGTGCGGCCCGCGGGGCTTTCTTT.